The 20 T cell receptor beta chains below come from one sample, sequenced in a study of shared clonotypes between healthy human individuals. Some clones are missing from TCRdb's copy, which holds only in-frame ones; the method was immunoSEQ multiplex PCR. The sample shows more than 2 million clones, just over 90% of them seen only once. Positively selected for CCR7, the CD45RO-negative cells used as naive CD8 cells excluded terminally differentiated effector memory CD45RA+ cells. What was sequenced was naive CD8+ T cells from PBMCs. These receptors originate from a man aged 18 to 35 in good health. Some clones in this sample may be carry-over from other donors' samples.

The V and J genes are TRBV10-1 and TRBJ2-7; D not resolved. Germline assignment: CDR1 WNHNN and CDR2 SYGVQD (reference sequence). The CDR3 length is 13 residues. Trimming shortened V by 4 bases and J by 3 bases, and 10 bases separated the two germline ends. The DNA for the CDR3 is TGCGCCAGCAGTGCAAGGACCAACTACGAGCAGTACTTC. As protein: CASSARTNYEQYF.

V gene TRBV27 combines with J gene TRBJ2-7; 7 bases align to TRBD1. This CDR3 contains 13 residues. V shed 5 bases and J 5 bases; nucleotides not matched to a gene: 6. Germline V gene data show CDR1 as MNHEY and CDR2 as SMNVEV (reference sequence). The CDR3 DNA follows: TGTGCCAGCAGTGTCGACAGGGACCACGAGCAGTACTTC. Protein: CASSVDRDHEQYF.

There are a few counts of this clone. The chain uses TRBV19 and TRBJ1-5, with D possibly matching TRBD1 (6 bases). The V end was cut by 1 base, the J end by 3 bases, with 7 bases between. Germline V gene data show CDR1 as LNHDA and CDR2 as SQIVND (reference sequence). CDR3 length equals 14 residues. The CDR3 nucleotides read TGTGCCAGTAGTATAGGGACAGCCAATCAGCCCCAGCATTTT. Amino acid sequence: CASSIGTANQPQHF.

The chain has TRBV27 and TRBJ1-2, with D tentatively TRBD1 (5 bases). Deletions cut 2 bases from V and 3 bases from J, with 10 bases between. From germline, CDR1 is MNHEY and CDR2 SMNVEV (reference sequence). CDR3 length: 14 amino acids. CDR3 sequence reads: CASSLRDGHYGYTF. The CDR3 DNA sequence: TGTGCCAGCAGTTTACGGGACGGGCACTATGGCTACACCTTC.

The chain has TRBV5-4 and TRBJ1-5; D remains unclear. Germline CDR1 is SGHNT and CDR2 is YYREEE (reference sequence). The CDR3 consists of 12 residues. With 9 bases removed from V and 6 bases from J, the gap between germline ends came to 13 bases. The CDR3 DNA is TGTGCCAACAACGTTCAAATTCAGCCCCAGCATTTT. Its protein is CANNVQIQPQHF.

The chain recombines TRBV7-9 with TRBJ2-7; no reliable D call. The CDR3 runs 15 residues. The germline CDR1 and CDR2 sequences are SEHNR and FQNEAQ (reference sequence). V lost 5 bases and J 5 bases, leaving 19 bases between the germline ends. The DNA of the CDR3 is TGTGCCAGCAGCCCTGAGGACGGATACCTAAACGAGCAGTACTTC. Translating gives CASSPEDGYLNEQYF.

This clone was recorded only once. The rearrangement joins TRBV7-9 to TRBJ1-5; D not certain. With 5 bases removed from V and 6 bases from J, the gap between germline ends came to 14 bases. The CDR3 covers 14 residues. Germline V gene data show CDR1 as SEHNR and CDR2 as FQNEAQ (reference sequence). The CDR3 reads CASSPLMSGQPQHF. The CDR3 DNA sequence: TGTGCCAGCAGCCCCCTAATGTCTGGTCAGCCCCAGCATTTT.

The V gene is TRBV12-5, the J gene TRBJ2-2; 9 bases are shared with TRBD1. Germline CDR1 reads LGHNT; CDR2 reads FRNRAP. This CDR3 comprises 18 residues. Germline trimming cut 5 bases from V and 1 base from J; bases unmatched to any gene: 11. The CDR3 loop reads CASGPRDRAGVNTGELFF. DNA for the CDR3: TGTGCTAGTGGTCCACGGGACAGGGCGGGGGTGAACACCGGGGAGCTGTTTTTT. Supplemented by reference TRBV12-5 and TRBJ2-2, the full variable domain reads DARVTQTPRHKVTEMGQEVTMRCQPILGHNTVFWYRQTMMQGLELLAYFRNRAPLDDSGMPKDRFSAEMPDATLATLKIQPSEPRDSAVYFCASGPRDRAGVNTGELFFGEGSRLTVL.

The rearrangement uses TRBV7-2 and TRBJ2-3; D call uncertain. This CDR3 spans 17 amino acids. Germline V gives CDR1 SGHTA, CDR2 FQGNSA. Trimming took 2 bases from V and 0 from J, leaving 15 bases between them. CDR3 DNA: TGTGCCAGCAGCTTAAGGTATAGGGCAGCTAGCACAGATACGCAGTATTTT. This encodes CASSLRYRAASTDTQYF.

The rearrangement links TRBV4-2 to TRBJ1-5; 7 bases match TRBD1. The CDR3 is 15 amino acids. The J segment lost 4 bases and the V segment lost 0 bases, leaving 3 bases of the junction unmatched. The germline gives CDR1 LGHNA, CDR2 YNFKEQ. The CDR3 sequence is CASSQEDRTNQPQHF. CDR3 nucleotide sequence: TGTGCCAGCAGCCAAGAGGACAGGACGAATCAGCCCCAGCATTTT.

This clone was seen only once. The chain joins TRBV6-5 to TRBJ1-5; maybe TRBD1 (5 bases). The germline V gene has CDR1 MNHEY and CDR2 SVGAGI. Trimming took 5 bases from V and 3 from J, leaving 8 bases between them. The CDR3 contains 13 residues. CDR3 nucleotides: TGTGCCAGCAGTGACAGATACAATCAGCCCCAGCATTTT. Amino acids: CASSDRYNQPQHF.

In the case of this clone: In the same sample, other DNA sequences code for this CDR3. The chain has TRBV7-9 and TRBJ2-7, with D possibly TRBD2 on 7 matching bases. Between the trimmed V and J ends, which lost 5 bases and 6 bases, there was a span of 11 bases. Germline CDR1 and CDR2: SEHNR and FQNEAQ (reference sequence). The CDR3 has 12 residues. The CDR3 DNA follows: TGTGCCAGCAGCCTCGGGGGGCGCGAGCAGTACTTC. Protein: CASSLGGREQYF.

The chain has TRBV28 and TRBJ1-1, with D possibly being TRBD1 (6 bases). CDR1 and CDR2 from the germline V gene are MDHEN and SYDVKM. V lost 2 bases and J 7 bases, leaving 14 bases between the germline ends. The CDR3 is made up of 14 amino acids. The CDR3 DNA is TGTGCCAGCAGTTTAGCGGGGGCGGGAGGTGAAGCTTTCTTT. This sequence encodes CASSLAGAGGEAFF.

The CDR3 reads CASSLSPRGLGYTF. DNA for the CDR3: TGTGCCAGCAGTTTATCTCCCAGGGGGCTTGGCTACACCTTC. The genes are TRBV27 and TRBJ1-2, with 8 bases lining up with TRBD1. The germline V gene encodes CDR1 MNHEY and CDR2 SMNVEV (reference sequence). The V gene end was trimmed by 0 bases and the J gene end by 7 bases; junction bases not matched to a gene: 4. The CDR3 has 14 residues.

The chain couples TRBV28 to TRBJ2-3; TRBD1 or TRBD2 may be the D gene (5 bases each). The V gene's germline CDR1 is MDHEN and CDR2 SYDVKM. V shed 3 bases and J shed 2 bases, with 15 bases lying between them. The CDR3 is 16 residues long. CDR3 nucleotides: TGTGCCAGCAGTTTGCCTCGGGGCCAATACACAGATACGCAGTATTTT. Protein: CASSLPRGQYTDTQYF.

The chain has TRBV11-2 and TRBJ2-5, with D uncertain. The CDR3 spans 13 residues. V was shortened by 5 bases and J by 0 bases, with 7 bases between the two germline ends. From germline, CDR1 is SGHAT and CDR2 FQNNGV. The CDR3 sequence is CASSPRNQETQYF. The CDR3 nucleotides are TGTGCCAGCAGCCCCCGGAACCAAGAGACCCAGTACTTC. Complete variable domain (other parts from reference TRBV11-2 and TRBJ2-5): EAGVAQSPRYKIIEKRQSVAFWCNPISGHATLYWYQQILGQGPKLLIQFQNNGVVDDSQLPKDRFSAERLKGVDSTLKIQPAKLEDSAVYLCASSPRNQETQYFGPGTRLLVL.

The V and J genes are TRBV28 and TRBJ1-5, with D unresolved. Germline V CDR1 and CDR2: MDHEN, SYDVKM. This CDR3 comprises 16 residues. V shed 4 bases and J shed 0 bases, with 13 bases lying between them. CDR3 in DNA: TGTGCCAGCAGTTACCCGACACGTTATAGCAATCAGCCCCAGCATTTT. It yields the protein CASSYPTRYSNQPQHF.

The chain combines TRBV7-3 with TRBJ2-2; 11 nucleotides agree with TRBD2. The ends lost 5 bases at V and 6 bases at J; junction bases unmatched: 5. CDR3 length: 15 amino acids. Germline CDR1 reads SGHTA; CDR2 reads FQGTGA. CDR3 in amino acids: CASSLRLAGPGELFF. The CDR3 nucleotides read TGTGCCAGCAGCCTTCGACTAGCGGGACCCGGGGAGCTGTTTTTT.

V is TRBV7-7 and J is TRBJ2-1; D is unclear. The CDR3 has 16 residues. V lost 3 bases and J 8 bases, leaving 20 bases between the germline ends. Germline CDR1 is SSHAT and CDR2 is FNYEAQ (reference sequence). The CDR3 loop is CASSLAQPPESDEQFF. CDR3 nucleotides: TGTGCCAGCAGCTTGGCGCAGCCACCGGAGAGTGATGAGCAGTTCTTC.

In regard to this clone: Different DNA sequences within this sample yield the same CDR3. The V gene is TRBV7-9, the J gene TRBJ2-7; D tentatively reads TRBD1 or TRBD2 (5 bases each). Trimming cost V 4 bases and J 2 bases, with 6 bases left between them. This CDR3 is built from 12 residues. Germline lookup yields CDR1 SEHNR and CDR2 FQNEAQ (reference sequence). CDR3 DNA: TGTGCCAGCAGCTCGGGACCCTACGAGCAGTACTTC. The encoded protein is CASSSGPYEQYF.